A single sample gave rise to the 26 T cell receptor beta chains below, sequenced in a study of cytomegalovirus exposure and HLA in healthy donors (dated by TCRdb to about 2017). The library was built by means of the immunoSEQ multiplex PCR assay. As stored in TCRdb, this immuneACCESS dataset retains in-frame rearrangements with V and J assigned. A fraction of the clones does not appear; measured against another copy, unresolved V genes explain less than half of the discrepancy, and the remainder lacks a known reason. The sample table holds some 87,000 clones, of which roughly 96% were seen once. Approximately 1.3% of the sample goes to the ten largest clones. Sequenced: PBMCs. The receptors were gathered from a woman between 18 and 30 years old in good health and CMV-seronegative.

The chain is built from TRBV11-3 and TRBJ2-1; D is ambiguous. The CDR3 has 13 residues. CDR1 is SGHNT, CDR2 YENEEA, per germline. Trimming cost V 5 bases and J 0 bases, with 5 bases left between them. In nucleotides, the CDR3 is TGTGCCAGCAGCCCGAGCTCCTACAATGAGCAGTTCTTC. It codes for CASSPSSYNEQFF.

The chain uses TRBV28 and TRBJ1-3; no firm D call. V was cut by 8 bases and J by 4 bases, with 9 bases left in between. The CDR3 runs to 12 residues. CDR1 MDHEN and CDR2 SYDVKM come from the germline V gene. The CDR3 sequence: CASRVKGNTIYF. The CDR3 nucleotides are TGTGCCAGCCGGGTGAAGGGAAACACCATATATTTT. Looking up the rest from reference TRBV28 and TRBJ1-3 gives the full variable domain: DVKVTQSSRYLVKRTGEKVFLECVQDMDHENMFWYRQDPGLGLRLIYFSYDVKMKEKGDIPEGYSVSREKKERFSLILESASTNQTSMYLCASRVKGNTIYFGEGSWLTVV.

This clone was seen just once. The chain is built from TRBV6-5 and TRBJ2-7; 7 bases line up with TRBD1. The CDR3 runs 15 residues. CDR1 is MNHEY and CDR2 is SVGAGI in the germline V gene. V gave up 6 bases and J gave up 4 bases; unmatched junction bases: 12. CDR3 in DNA: TGTGCCAGCAGATTGACAGGGTTAGGCCCTTACGAGCAGTACTTC. Residues: CASRLTGLGPYEQYF.

The CDR3 region is CASSEGTGTNEQFF. In nucleotides, the CDR3 is TGTGCCAGCAGCGAGGGGACAGGGACAAATGAGCAGTTCTTC. The chain joins TRBV9 to TRBJ2-1; 9 nucleotides line up with TRBD1. The V segment lost 3 bases and the J segment 7 bases; nucleotides outside the gene matches: 5. The germline V gene has CDR1 SGDLS and CDR2 YYNGEE. The CDR3 consists of 14 residues.

The rearrangement uses TRBV19 and TRBJ2-7; 11 bases map to TRBD1. This CDR3 is built from 15 residues. V gave up 5 bases and J gave up 2 bases; unmatched junction bases: 5. CDR1 and CDR2 (germline): LNHDA, SQIVND (reference sequence). The DNA of the CDR3 is TGTGCCAGTAGTCTCGGGACAGGGGGGACCTACGAGCAGTACTTC. Protein: CASSLGTGGTYEQYF.

CDR3 amino acids: CASSPGGGTDTQYF. CDR3 DNA sequence: TGTGCCAGCAGCCCGGGAGGGGGCACAGATACGCAGTATTTT. The chain joins TRBV6-1 to TRBJ2-3; TRBD2 agrees at 8 bases. There are 14 residues in the CDR3. Germline V gene data show CDR1 as MNHNS and CDR2 as SASEGT. The V segment lost 6 bases and the J segment 1 base; nucleotides outside the gene matches: 3.

V gene TRBV21-1 combines with J gene TRBJ2-1; the table's D call, TRBD2, has no DNA check behind it. TRBV21-1 is a pseudogene segment. The CDR3 is 15 residues long. CDR3 in amino acids: CASSKLAGVHNEQFF. CDR3 DNA: TGTGCCAGCAGCAAACTAGCGGGAGTCCACAATGAGCAGTTCTTC.

DNA for the CDR3: TGTGCCAGCAGCTTGGAGGGGCAAGGGGCCAACGTCCTGACTTTC. It encodes CASSLEGQGANVLTF. This chain uses TRBV11-2 with TRBJ2-6; weak D call: TRBD2 (6 bases). The CDR3 has 15 residues. The V gene's germline CDR1 is SGHAT and CDR2 FQNNGV. V shed 3 bases and J shed 4 bases, with 10 bases lying between them.

This clone was counted only a few times. The V call is TRBV7-2, the J call TRBJ2-2; 8 nucleotides match TRBD2. Per the germline V gene, CDR1 is SGHTA and CDR2 is FQGNSA. The ends lost 3 bases at V and 1 base at J; junction bases unmatched: 7. The CDR3 has 17 residues. CDR3 protein: CASSFLPSGQNTGELFF. The CDR3 DNA sequence: TGTGCCAGCAGCTTCCTCCCTAGCGGGCAGAACACCGGGGAGCTGTTTTTT.

Concerning this clone itself: Other DNA sequences within the sample encode an identical CDR3. V is TRBV6-5 and J is TRBJ2-3, with D maybe TRBD2 (7 bases). The germline CDR1 and CDR2 sequences are MNHEY and SVGAGI. This CDR3 contains 15 residues. Trimming removed 0 bases from V and 3 bases from J, with 10 bases in between. For the CDR3, the DNA is TGTGCCAGCAGTTACTCGGGGGGGCGGACAGATACGCAGTATTTT. Translating gives CASSYSGGRTDTQYF.

The gene calls are TRBV2 and TRBJ2-2, with a weak D call TRBD1 (5 bases). The CDR3 runs 15 residues. The germline CDR1 and CDR2 sequences are SNHLY and FYNNEI. V lost 0 bases, J lost 6 bases, and 11 bases lay in between. The CDR3 region has the DNA TGTGCCAGCAGTGAAGCGCTTCAGGGCCCCGGGGAGCTGTTTTTT. It encodes CASSEALQGPGELFF.

Concerning this clone: At the DNA level, this CDR3 is encoded by other sequences in the same sample as well. The chain couples TRBV27 to TRBJ1-1, with D possibly being TRBD1 (6 bases). The CDR3 covers 17 residues. Germline CDR1 reads MNHEY; CDR2 reads SMNVEV (reference sequence). V was clipped by 0 bases and J by 4 bases, with 18 bases between them. The CDR3: CASSLSISKRGRTEAFF. CDR3 bases: TGTGCCAGCAGTTTATCGATTTCCAAGCGGGGGCGCACTGAAGCTTTCTTT.

V usage is TRBV29-1 and J usage is TRBJ2-5; 9 bases line up with TRBD2. Germline CDR1 SQVTM, CDR2 ANQGSEA. The V gene end was trimmed by 2 bases and the J gene end by 3 bases; junction bases not matched to a gene: 7. This CDR3 region has 15 residues. The CDR3 coding sequence is TGCAGCGTTGAAAAGCGGGAGGTTCTCGAAGAGACCCAGTACTTC. Residues: CSVEKREVLEETQYF.

J is TRBJ1-2 and V is TRBV28; 9 bases line up with TRBD1. The germline CDR1 and CDR2 sequences are MDHEN and SYDVKM. There are 14 residues in the CDR3. V lost 4 bases, J lost 10 bases, and 10 bases stayed unmatched. CDR3 sequence reads: CASSSAGTGMDYTF. CDR3 DNA sequence: TGTGCCAGCAGTTCCGCCGGGACAGGGATGGACTACACCTTC.

The J gene is TRBJ1-1, the V gene TRBV10-3, with D perhaps matching TRBD1 (6 bases). V dropped 2 bases and J dropped 8 bases, with 6 bases sitting between them. The CDR3 sequence is 11 residues long. CDR1 and CDR2 from the germline V gene are ENHRY and SYGVKD. The CDR3: CAISEGTEAFF. Here the CDR3 DNA reads TGTGCCATCAGTGAGGGGACAGAAGCTTTCTTT.

This clone turned up a few times. The chain has TRBV6-5 and TRBJ2-7; D is unresolved. V was pared by 5 bases and J by 5 bases, with 10 bases between. The CDR3 runs 12 residues. The germline V gene has CDR1 MNHEY and CDR2 SVGAGI. This CDR3 is CASSTSSDEQYF. The CDR3 nucleotides are TGTGCCAGCAGTACAAGTTCAGACGAGCAGTACTTC.

The J gene is TRBJ2-5, the V gene TRBV10-3; D perhaps matches TRBD1 (6 bases). Trimming removed 3 bases from V and 0 bases from J, with 11 bases in between. The CDR3 consists of 15 residues. The germline V gene has CDR1 ENHRY and CDR2 SYGVKD. In nucleotides, the CDR3 is TGTGCCATCAGTGAACCTCAGGGGTACCAAGAGACCCAGTACTTC. Its protein is CAISEPQGYQETQYF.

The chain couples TRBV5-1 to TRBJ2-7; perhaps TRBD2 as D (6 bases). From germline, CDR1 is SGHRS and CDR2 YFSETQ. The CDR3 runs to 13 residues. V lost 0 bases to trimming and J lost 4 bases, with 8 bases between them. CDR3 coding DNA: TGCGCCAGCAGCTTGGCTGGGACTTACGAGCAGTACTTC. Translating gives CASSLAGTYEQYF.

The gene calls are TRBV10-2 and TRBJ2-5, with a tentative D call TRBD1 (5 bases). Trimming pared 7 bases from V and 1 base from J, leaving 10 bases between. The CDR3 sequence is 13 residues long. Looked up from germline, CDR1 is WSHSY and CDR2 is SAAADI. The chain's CDR3 is CASKRGLQETQYF. CDR3 nucleotides: TGCGCCAGCAAAAGGGGTCTCCAAGAGACCCAGTACTTC.

The chain recombines TRBV19 with TRBJ1-2; weak D call: TRBD1 (6 bases). The CDR3 contains 15 residues. CDR1 LNHDA and CDR2 SQIVND come from the germline V gene (reference sequence). Trimming stripped 2 bases from V and 8 bases from J, with 18 bases between. The CDR3 DNA sequence: TGTGCCAGTAGTATATTGGGGGCCGTCTTGGACGGCTACACCTTC. As protein: CASSILGAVLDGYTF.

This chain connects TRBV6-6 to TRBJ1-1; 7 bases agree with TRBD1. J gave up 0 bases and V 6 bases, and 10 bases lay outside the gene matches. Germline V gives CDR1 MNHNY, CDR2 SVGAGI (reference sequence). The CDR3 consists of 16 residues. The CDR3 region has the DNA TGTGCCAGCAGCTACCGGACAGGTGGAATGAACACTGAAGCTTTCTTT. Protein sequence: CASSYRTGGMNTEAFF.

The chain employs TRBV5-1 and TRBJ1-2; 8 nucleotides line up with TRBD1. The germline CDR1 and CDR2 sequences are SGHRS and YFSETQ. CDR3 length equals 17 residues. Trimming at V came to 4 bases and at J to 4 bases, leaving 15 bases not matched to a gene. Here the CDR3 DNA reads TGCGCCAGCAGCGGAACAACGACGGGGACAGGAGGCTATGGCTACACCTTC. Amino acids: CASSGTTTGTGGYGYTF.

The chain joins TRBV9 to TRBJ2-5; TRBD1 might be the D (5 bases). In germline, CDR1 is SGDLS, CDR2 YYNGEE. V lost 4 bases to trimming and J lost 4 bases, with 17 bases between them. This CDR3 has 15 amino acids. The CDR3 sequence is CASSPRIGARETQYF. For the CDR3, the DNA is TGTGCCAGCAGCCCCCGCATAGGGGCCAGAGAGACCCAGTACTTC.

This chain uses TRBV28 with TRBJ2-7; TRBD2 is a possible D gene (6 bases). V lost 2 bases to trimming and J lost 0 bases, with 17 bases between them. Germline lookup yields CDR1 MDHEN and CDR2 SYDVKM. This CDR3 has 17 residues. CDR3 nucleotides: TGTGCCAGCAGTTTAGGACTAAGGACGGCGAGCTCCTACGAGCAGTACTTC. Protein: CASSLGLRTASSYEQYF.

The chain carries TRBV7-8 and TRBJ2-7, with 9 bases aligning to TRBD1. The CDR3 runs 16 residues. CDR1 is SGHVS and CDR2 is FQNEAQ in the germline V gene. Losses at the gene ends were 7 bases for V and 1 base for J; bases not matched to a gene: 11. The chain's CDR3 is CASTETGGQGSYEQYF. In DNA, the CDR3 is TGTGCCAGCACTGAAACGGGGGGACAGGGATCCTACGAGCAGTACTTC.

This clone occurred once. The CDR3 DNA reads as TGTGCCAGCAGTTATCGGGGACATTATGGCTACACCTTC. Protein sequence: CASSYRGHYGYTF. The chain recombines TRBV6-5 with TRBJ1-2, with TRBD1 as a possible D gene (6 bases). Germline V gene lookup returns CDR1 MNHEY and CDR2 SVGAGI. Trimming removed 3 bases at V and 5 bases at J, with 10 bases between. This CDR3 region has 13 residues.